Following are 23 T cell receptor beta chains from one sample sequenced in a study of blood T cell repertoires in COVID-19. The repertoire was sequenced with immunoSEQ multiplex PCR; TCRdb's copy has only in-frame clones and lacks some. Here the sample spans about 34,000 clones, about 80% being singletons. The source material was peripheral blood. The receptor set was obtained from a woman in her 70s with acute or convalescent COVID-19.

This clone was counted once. This rearrangement joins TRBV18 to TRBJ1-5, with 8 bases lining up with TRBD1. The CDR3 runs 14 residues. Germline CDR1 is KGHSH and CDR2 is LQKENI. With V trimmed by 5 bases and J by 6 bases, 6 bases remained unmatched. The CDR3 DNA is TGTGCCAGCTCATCGGACAGGGAAGGTCAGCCCCAGCATTTT. This translates into CASSSDREGQPQHF.

The V gene is TRBV7-2, the J gene TRBJ2-7; the D gene is possibly TRBD1 (5 bases). The germline gives CDR1 SGHTA, CDR2 FQGNSA. V lost 5 bases and J 3 bases, leaving 23 bases between the germline ends. The CDR3 is 17 residues long. CDR3 DNA sequence: TGTGCCAGCAGCCCCGAAACCCCGAAGGGGTTTGGCTACGAGCAGTACTTC. Translation gives CASSPETPKGFGYEQYF.

The J gene is TRBJ1-5, the V gene TRBV18; D not certain. This CDR3 has 13 amino acids. Trimming removed 5 bases at V and 0 bases at J, with 5 bases between. Germline V gene data show CDR1 as KGHSH and CDR2 as LQKENI. CDR3: CASSNYSNQPQHF. CDR3 DNA sequence: TGTGCCAGCTCAAATTATAGCAATCAGCCCCAGCATTTT.

V usage is TRBV7-8 and J usage is TRBJ1-6, with TRBD1 matching 7 bases. The V and J ends lost 5 bases and 2 bases, in that order; junction bases with no gene match: 3. The CDR3 covers 15 residues. CDR1 is SGHVS and CDR2 is FQNEAQ in the germline V gene. The CDR3 region has the DNA TGTGCCAGCAGCACAGACAGGGCCTATAATTCACCCCTCCACTTT. Protein sequence: CASSTDRAYNSPLHF. Full variable domain (rest looked up from reference TRBV7-8 and TRBJ1-6): GAGVSQSPRYKVAKRGQDVALRCDPISGHVSLFWYQQALGQGPEFLTYFQNEAQLDKSGLPSDRFFAERPEGSVSTLKIQRTQQEDSAVYLCASSTDRAYNSPLHFGNGTRLTVT.

This clone was seen more than once but under ten times. V usage is TRBV27 and J usage is TRBJ1-1, with 7 bases aligning to TRBD1. Germline lookup yields CDR1 MNHEY and CDR2 SMNVEV (reference sequence). Trimming cost V 6 bases and J 3 bases; bases outside gene matches: 10. The CDR3 is made up of 15 amino acids. This CDR3 reads CASRRSNRGDTEAFF. Here the CDR3 DNA reads TGTGCCAGCAGGCGTAGTAACAGGGGAGACACTGAAGCTTTCTTT.

V usage is TRBV14 and J usage is TRBJ2-1; 15 positions agree with TRBD2. V dropped 4 bases and J dropped 0; count of bases not matched to a gene: 4. The CDR3 runs to 18 residues. Germline V gene data show CDR1 as SGHDN and CDR2 as FVKESK. The CDR3 sequence: CASSRWGLAGGSYNEQFF. Here the CDR3 DNA reads TGTGCCAGCAGCCGATGGGGACTAGCGGGGGGCTCCTACAATGAGCAGTTCTTC.

This sequence joins TRBV11-3 and TRBJ2-7, with TRBD2 matching 11 bases. This CDR3 is 16 amino acids long. V was clipped by 6 bases and J by 0 bases; unmatched bases: 7. The germline CDR1 and CDR2 sequences are SGHNT and YENEEA. The CDR3 sequence: CASRFSGLAVSYEQYF. The CDR3 region has the DNA TGTGCCAGCAGATTTTCGGGACTAGCGGTCTCCTACGAGCAGTACTTC.

The chain combines TRBV4-1 with TRBJ2-7, with unresolved D. V was trimmed by 2 bases and J by 5 bases, leaving 13 bases between them. Germline CDR1 is MGHRA and CDR2 is YSYEKL. The CDR3 runs 14 residues. Here the CDR3 DNA reads TGCGCCAGCAGCCAAACCCAGGTTTCGCACGAGCAGTACTTC. Translating gives CASSQTQVSHEQYF.

This chain joins TRBV6-1 and TRBJ2-1, with 7 bases identical to TRBD2. Per the germline V gene, CDR1 is MNHNS and CDR2 is SASEGT. The V segment lost 0 bases and the J segment 2 bases; nucleotides outside the gene matches: 7. This CDR3 has 17 residues. The CDR3 reads CASSEALLAATYNEQFF. As DNA, the CDR3 is TGTGCCAGCAGTGAAGCGCTGCTAGCGGCGACCTACAATGAGCAGTTCTTC.

The V call is TRBV7-2, the J call TRBJ2-7, with a tentative D call TRBD2 (7 bases). Trimming took 5 bases from V and 7 from J, leaving 18 bases between them. This CDR3 contains 14 residues. Germline V lookup: CDR1 SGHTA, CDR2 FQGNSA. The CDR3 region is CASSPKGGPGEQYF. The CDR3 nucleotides read TGTGCCAGCAGCCCGAAGGGGGGGCCAGGTGAGCAGTACTTC.

The chain recombines TRBV19 with TRBJ1-1, with 7 bases matching TRBD1. The CDR3 is 14 amino acids. Looked up from germline, CDR1 is LNHDA and CDR2 is SQIVND (reference sequence). Trimming removed 7 bases from V and 0 bases from J; junction bases left unmatched: 5. CDR3 nucleotides: TGTGCCAGTAATGAGGGGGCCATGAACACTGAAGCTTTCTTT. Translation: CASNEGAMNTEAFF.

Remarks on this clone: This CDR3 is also generated by other DNA sequences in the sample. The rearrangement links TRBV19 to TRBJ2-3; D might be TRBD2 (5 bases). Germline lookup yields CDR1 LNHDA and CDR2 SQIVND (reference sequence). The V end lost 3 bases, the J end lost 3 bases, and 13 bases lay between the germline ends. CDR3 length equals 15 residues. The CDR3 region is CASSIEREGTDTQYF. The CDR3 DNA is TGTGCCAGTAGTATCGAGAGGGAAGGTACAGATACGCAGTATTTT. The whole variable domain, filled in from reference TRBV19 and TRBJ2-3, reads DGGITQSPKYLFRKEGQNVTLSCEQNLNHDAMYWYRQDPGQGLRLIYYSQIVNDFQKGDIAEGYSVSREKKESFPLTVTSAQKNPTAFYLCASSIEREGTDTQYFGPGTRLTVL.

This chain links TRBV6-2 or TRBV6-3 with TRBJ2-3, with no clear D. The CDR3 covers 13 residues. Per the germline V gene, CDR1 is MNHEY and CDR2 is SVGEGT. The ends were cut back, 5 bases at V and 4 bases at J, with 10 bases in the middle. The CDR3 sequence is CASSRGWPDTQYF. Written as DNA, the CDR3 is TGTGCCAGCAGTCGAGGATGGCCAGATACGCAGTATTTT.

The V gene is TRBV7-2, the J gene TRBJ2-7, with D unclear. From germline, CDR1 is SGHTA and CDR2 FQGNSA. Trimming shortened V by 1 base and J by 0 bases, and 10 bases separated the two germline ends. This CDR3 is 15 amino acids long. The CDR3 nucleotides are TGTGCCAGCAGCTTAGTAGTTGGCGGCTCCTACGAGCAGTACTTC. This sequence encodes CASSLVVGGSYEQYF.

V gene TRBV11-3 combines with J gene TRBJ2-3, with a tentative D call TRBD2 (6 bases). The CDR3 length is 17 residues. Trimming took 1 base from V and 0 from J, leaving 14 bases between them. Germline V gene sequence: CDR1 SGHNT, CDR2 YENEEA. The CDR3, as DNA: TGTGCCAGCAGCTTAGGGAGGGACTCTTCTAGCACAGATACGCAGTATTTT. The encoded protein is CASSLGRDSSSTDTQYF. Together with reference TRBV11-3 and TRBJ2-3, the CDR3 gives the full variable domain: EAGVVQSPRYKIIEKKQPVAFWCNPISGHNTLYWYLQNLGQGPELLIRYENEEAVDDSQLPKDRFSAERLKGVDSTLKIQPAELGDSAVYLCASSLGRDSSSTDTQYFGPGTRLTVL.

This clone is a singleton in its sample. The rearrangement uses TRBV13 and TRBJ2-1, with D maybe TRBD2 (7 bases). Per germline, CDR1 PRHDT and CDR2 FYEKMQ (reference sequence). The CDR3 covers 16 residues. The germline V and J ends were trimmed by 2 bases and 8 bases, with 19 bases remaining between them. The CDR3 coding sequence is TGTGCCAGCAGCTTATACGGGGCGGGGGCCAGTGATGAGCAGTTCTTC. Translated: CASSLYGAGASDEQFF.

The rearrangement uses TRBV28 and TRBJ2-3; 8 bases match TRBD2. J lost 0 bases, V lost 4 bases, and 12 bases had no gene match. Germline values: CDR1 MDHEN, CDR2 SYDVKM. The CDR3 loop spans 18 amino acids. The CDR3 DNA follows: TGTGCCAGCAGTTCGAGACTAGCGTTATTCACTAGCACAGATACGCAGTATTTT. This sequence encodes CASSSRLALFTSTDTQYF.

The V gene is TRBV9, the J gene TRBJ2-2, with 9 bases fitting TRBD2. The CDR3 runs to 19 residues. Germline-derived CDR1 and CDR2 are SGDLS and YYNGEE. The J segment lost 0 bases and the V segment lost 0 bases, leaving 9 bases of the junction unmatched. In nucleotides, the CDR3 is TGTGCCAGCAGCGTAGAGGGCGGGAGGGCCCAACCGAACACCGGGGAGCTGTTTTTT. Protein sequence: CASSVEGGRAQPNTGELFF.

The chain links TRBV28 to TRBJ1-5; the D is unclear. CDR3 size: 12 residues. Looked up from germline, CDR1 is MDHEN and CDR2 is SYDVKM. With 6 bases removed from V and 6 bases from J, the gap between germline ends came to 9 bases. The CDR3 DNA sequence: TGTGCCAGCAGCGGGGTGGGTCAGCCCCAGCATTTT. Translating gives CASSGVGQPQHF.

The chain couples TRBV5-8 to TRBJ1-2; 7 positions match TRBD1. Trimming cost V 4 bases and J 5 bases; bases outside gene matches: 8. Germline values: CDR1 SGHTS, CDR2 YDEGEE. CDR3 length: 14 amino acids. CDR3 sequence (DNA): TGTGCCAGCAGCAGGACAGGCCCAGATTATGGCTACACCTTC. Encoded protein: CASSRTGPDYGYTF. The whole variable domain, filled in from reference TRBV5-8 and TRBJ1-2, reads EAGVTQSPTHLIKTRGQQATLRCSPISGHTSVYWYQQALGLGLQFLLWYDEGEERNRGNFPPRFSGRQFPNYSSELNVNALELEDSALYLCASSRTGPDYGYTFGSGTRLTVV.

The chain uses TRBV12-5 and TRBJ2-7, with 9 nucleotides matching TRBD2. J lost 2 bases, V lost 8 bases, and 4 bases had no gene match. Germline loops: CDR1 LGHNT, CDR2 FRNRAP. This CDR3 is built from 13 residues. The CDR3 reads CASLASGAYEQYF. DNA for the CDR3: TGTGCTAGTTTGGCTAGCGGGGCCTACGAGCAGTACTTC.

This clone was picked up a small number of times. The chain employs TRBV3-1 (or the pseudogene TRBV3-2) and TRBJ2-3; 8 bases match TRBD2. V was clipped by 1 base and J by 3 bases; unmatched bases: 6. CDR1 is LGHDT and CDR2 is YNNKEL in the germline V gene (reference sequence). This CDR3 has 16 residues. The CDR3 here is CASSQVGASGTDTQYF. CDR3 coding DNA: TGTGCCAGCAGCCAAGTCGGGGCTAGCGGGACAGATACGCAGTATTTT.

The chain has TRBV15 and TRBJ2-7, with 10 bases lining up with TRBD1. V gave up 3 bases and J gave up 2 bases; unmatched junction bases: 16. This CDR3 contains 19 residues. In germline, CDR1 is LNHNV, CDR2 YYDKDF (reference sequence). Written as DNA, the CDR3 is TGTGCCACCAGCAGGTCACGGGTGTATCGGGACAGGGGCACCTACGAGCAGTACTTC. Translated, it gives CATSRSRVYRDRGTYEQYF.